This entry is about one TCR beta chain. What it recognizes is unknown. The source of the sample is a study of shared clonotypes between healthy human individuals. About the research overall: Each donor's CD8 memory used one plate, CD8 naive two, each CD4 subset three.

It was around 220 ng DNA, about 30,000 T cell genomes, that sorted-subset replicate PCRs used. This table comes from immunoSEQ multiplex PCR, and its TCRdb copy is limited to in-frame clones, with some not included. The table shows 1,500,000 or so clones, with approximately 98.5% occurring only once. Those who donated were healthy HIV-negative adults, with no recent acute infections or vaccinations reported. Broader study findings: A handful of donors held roughly 5% of naive CD4 clonotypes in common.

The CDR3 has 13 amino acids. Trimming stripped 5 bases from V and 2 bases from J, with 10 bases between. Germline V gives CDR1 SNHLY, CDR2 FYNNEI. Source material: naive CD4+ T cells sorted from blood. The subset is: CD45RA+ positively selected. The receptor comes from a young man in good health. This chain links TRBV2 with TRBJ2-7, with D tentatively TRBD1 (5 bases). The CDR3 region is CASSTGSPYEQYF. The CDR3 DNA follows: TGTGCCAGCAGTACAGGATCTCCCTACGAGCAGTACTTC.